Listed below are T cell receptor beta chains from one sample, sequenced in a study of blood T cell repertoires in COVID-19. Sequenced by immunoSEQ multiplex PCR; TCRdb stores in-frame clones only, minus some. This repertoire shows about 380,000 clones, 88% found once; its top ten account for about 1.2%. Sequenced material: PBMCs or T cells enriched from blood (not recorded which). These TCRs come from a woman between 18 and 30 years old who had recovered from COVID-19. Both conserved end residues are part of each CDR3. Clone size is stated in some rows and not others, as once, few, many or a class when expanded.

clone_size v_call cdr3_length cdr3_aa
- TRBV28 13 CASTLDREYEQYF
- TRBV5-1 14 CASSPGQGSDTQYF
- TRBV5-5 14 CASSGSGGNQPQHF
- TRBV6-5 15 CASSFQGARDYGYTF
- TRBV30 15 CAWVDRPLGNTEAFF
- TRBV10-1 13 CASSDTGGHEQYF
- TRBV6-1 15 CASSEEEGGVYEQYF
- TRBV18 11 CASSLNEKLFF
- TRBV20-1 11 CSARQTYGYTF
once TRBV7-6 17 CAITTKPGFVLGQGYTF
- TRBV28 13 CASSGQGNQPQHF
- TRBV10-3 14 CAISGAILGTEAFF
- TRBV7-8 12 CASSPRVYGYTF
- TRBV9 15 CASSDRTGWNYGYTF
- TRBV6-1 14 CASSEGGWQRPQHF
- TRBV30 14 CAWSRDSLSYEQYF
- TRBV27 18 CATQRMRDREIDDEKLFF
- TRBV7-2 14 CASSQLGQGYEQYF
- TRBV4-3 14 CASSHHRGDTEAFF
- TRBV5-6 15 CASSLAGQGSETQYF
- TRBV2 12 CASKRGNTEAFF
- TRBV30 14 CAWSSTGVAEKLFF
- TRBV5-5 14 CASSSWGRDTEAFF
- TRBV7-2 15 CASSFLTTGETEAFF
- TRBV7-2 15 CATASGGAGQETQYF
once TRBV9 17 CASSVGTGVVKDNTQYF
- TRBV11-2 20 CASSLEPGQGLSLRDYGYTF
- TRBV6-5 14 CASSQADRNTEAFF
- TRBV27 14 CASSLRGTNEKLFF
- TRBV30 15 CAWSTPPWGAYEQYF
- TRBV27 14 CASSFLQGEETQYF
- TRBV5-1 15 CASSLLASGTDTQYF
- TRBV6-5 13 CASWTGLFGVAFF
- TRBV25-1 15 CASATGSSYNSPLHF
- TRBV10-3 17 CAISERGGHPNTGELFF
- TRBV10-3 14 CAISDGQKQETQYF
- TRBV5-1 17 CASRGRDRDPLNTEAFF
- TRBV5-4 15 CASSVSGASYNEQFF
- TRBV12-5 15 CASGPGTGKVNEQFF
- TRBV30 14 CALGLRLQISPLHF
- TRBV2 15 CASRGGIKLTGELFF
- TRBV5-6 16 CASSWVGSGGTDTQYF
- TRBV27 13 CASSPLRGQPQHF
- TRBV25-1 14 CASRTDSLNTEAFF
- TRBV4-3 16 CASSQDLNRPTDTQYF
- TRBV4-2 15 CASSLLTGATGELFF
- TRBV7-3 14 CASSSGGPTDTQYF